This is a list of T cell receptor beta chains from one sample in a study of shared clonotypes between healthy human individuals. Sequencing used immunoSEQ multiplex PCR; TCRdb keeps in-frame clones, though not all of them. The sample contains about 1 million clones, about 74% of which appear only once. Material for sequencing was memory CD4+ T cells sorted from blood. These TCRs come from a man between 18 and 29 years old in good health. Both conserved end residues are part of each CDR3. Each record gives: V gene, clone size, D gene, J gene, CDR3 protein, CDR3 DNA. A D gene is named only where the DNA matches it firmly. Only some rows state a clone size, as once, few, many or a class for expanded clones.

V: TRBV4-1
size: once
D: TRBD1
J: TRBJ1-4
CDR3: CASSQDRSQGGTGREKLFF
DNA: TGCGCCAGCAGCCAAGATAGGTCGCAGGGTGGGACAGGGCGGGAAAAACTGTTTTTT

V: TRBV28
size: -
D: TRBD2
J: TRBJ2-7
CDR3: CASSKILRLAGYSYEQYF
DNA: TGTGCCAGCAGCAAAATCTTACGACTAGCGGGGTACTCCTACGAGCAGTACTTC

V: TRBV7-2
size: -
D: TRBD2
J: TRBJ2-3
CDR3: CASSSLLSGGASDTQYF
DNA: TGTGCCAGCAGCTCCCTTCTCAGCGGGGGGGCTTCAGATACGCAGTATTTT

V: TRBV5-4
size: -
D: -
J: TRBJ1-2
CDR3: CASSLYTTNYGYTF
DNA: TGTGCCAGCAGCTTATACACCACTAACTATGGCTACACCTTC

V: TRBV5-3
size: many
D: TRBD1
J: TRBJ2-2
CDR3: CARSPDPGQENTGELFF
DNA: TGTGCCAGAAGCCCGGACCCGGGACAGGAGAACACCGGGGAGCTGTTTTTT

V: TRBV28
size: -
D: TRBD1
J: TRBJ2-2
CDR3: CASSYGTGNTGELFF
DNA: TGTGCCAGCAGCTACGGGACAGGGAACACCGGGGAGCTGTTTTTT

V: TRBV29-1
size: -
D: TRBD1
J: TRBJ2-3
CDR3: CSHGTATDTQYF
DNA: TGCAGCCACGGGACAGCCACAGATACGCAGTATTTT

V: TRBV9
size: -
D: -
J: TRBJ1-1
CDR3: CASSPRVNTEAFF
DNA: TGTGCCAGCAGCCCGAGGGTGAACACTGAAGCTTTCTTT

V: TRBV11-2
size: -
D: TRBD2
J: TRBJ2-3
CDR3: CASSLDPAGREYF
DNA: TGTGCCAGCAGCTTAGATCCAGCGGGAAGGGAATATTTT

V: TRBV6-1
size: -
D: TRBD2
J: TRBJ2-5
CDR3: CASESPSGGRAQYF
DNA: TGTGCCAGCGAGTCTCCTAGCGGGGGTCGGGCCCAGTACTTC

V: TRBV7-2
size: -
D: TRBD2
J: TRBJ2-2
CDR3: CASSLTGTSGTLSGELFF
DNA: TGTGCCAGCAGCTTAACCGGGACTAGCGGGACCCTGTCCGGGGAGCTGTTTTTT

V: TRBV18
size: -
D: -
J: TRBJ2-1
CDR3: CASSPPDGQGVSEQFF
DNA: TGTGCCAGCTCACCCCCTGACGGGCAGGGAGTCAGTGAGCAGTTCTTC

V: TRBV11-2
size: -
D: TRBD2
J: TRBJ2-7
CDR3: CASSLAKGLASHEQYF
DNA: TGTGCCAGCAGCTTAGCGAAGGGACTAGCGAGCCACGAGCAGTACTTC

V: TRBV9
size: many
D: -
J: TRBJ1-2
CDR3: CASSVAGSLRNYTF
DNA: TGTGCCAGCAGCGTAGCCGGCAGCCTTCGAAACTACACCTTC

V: TRBV19
size: -
D: -
J: TRBJ2-7
CDR3: CASKDYASSYEQYF
DNA: TGTGCCAGCAAGGACTACGCTAGCTCCTACGAGCAGTACTTC

V: TRBV14
size: few
D: -
J: TRBJ1-6
CDR3: CASSQDPRGRGDNLSLHF
DNA: TGTGCCAGCAGCCAAGATCCCCGGGGCAGGGGAGATAATTTATCCCTCCACTTT

V: TRBV30
size: -
D: -
J: TRBJ1-2
CDR3: CAWGTGWGGYTF
DNA: TGTGCCTGGGGAACAGGGTGGGGCGGCTACACCTTC

V: TRBV19
size: -
D: -
J: TRBJ1-1
CDR3: CASRTLSTEGTEAFF
DNA: TGTGCCAGTAGGACCCTTTCCACCGAGGGCACTGAAGCTTTCTTT

V: TRBV5-1
size: few
D: -
J: TRBJ2-5
CDR3: CASSLGRGAQETQYF
DNA: TGCGCCAGCAGCTTGGGACGGGGGGCTCAAGAGACCCAGTACTTC

V: TRBV4-2
size: -
D: -
J: TRBJ1-2
CDR3: CASSEETGKGYTF
DNA: TGTGCCAGCAGCGAAGAGACAGGAAAAGGCTACACCTTC

V: TRBV9
size: few
D: TRBD1
J: TRBJ2-7
CDR3: CASSPGTGSSYEQYF
DNA: TGTGCCAGCAGCCCCGGGACAGGGTCTTCCTACGAGCAGTACTTC

V: TRBV29-1
size: -
D: TRBD1
J: TRBJ2-1
CDR3: CSVERPGQGEFF
DNA: TGCAGCGTTGAAAGACCGGGACAGGGGGAGTTCTTC

V: TRBV29-1
size: -
D: -
J: TRBJ2-5
CDR3: CSAPIIGPYQETQYF
DNA: TGCAGCGCCCCAATAATCGGCCCCTACCAAGAGACCCAGTACTTC

V: TRBV11-1
size: -
D: -
J: TRBJ1-4
CDR3: CASSRNQGSNEKLFF
DNA: TGTGCCAGCAGCCGGAATCAGGGCTCCAATGAAAAACTGTTTTTT

V: TRBV2
size: few
D: -
J: TRBJ2-6
CDR3: CASHGPGLSGANVLTF
DNA: TGTGCCAGCCACGGGCCAGGCCTCTCTGGGGCCAACGTCCTGACTTTC

V: TRBV29-1
size: -
D: TRBD2
J: TRBJ2-7
CDR3: CSVGTSGSYEQYF
DNA: TGCAGCGTGGGTACTAGCGGCTCCTACGAGCAGTACTTC

V: TRBV7-9
size: -
D: -
J: TRBJ1-2
CDR3: CASSFYGQVLYGYTF
DNA: TGTGCCAGCAGCTTCTACGGGCAGGTCCTGTATGGCTACACCTTC

V: TRBV19
size: -
D: TRBD1
J: TRBJ2-1
CDR3: CASQSGTGLYNEQFF
DNA: TGTGCCAGTCAGTCCGGGACAGGGTTATACAATGAGCAGTTCTTC

V: TRBV28
size: many
D: TRBD1
J: TRBJ2-7
CDR3: CASSPFRTGGGYEQYF
DNA: TGTGCCAGCAGTCCCTTTCGGACAGGGGGAGGGTACGAGCAGTACTTC

V: TRBV18
size: -
D: TRBD1
J: TRBJ1-1
CDR3: CASSLPPDRLVEAFF
DNA: TGTGCCAGCTCACTTCCCCCGGACAGGCTAGTCGAAGCTTTCTTT

V: TRBV7-8
size: many
D: -
J: TRBJ2-3
CDR3: CASSLADTDTQYF
DNA: TGTGCCAGCAGCTTAGCGGATACAGATACGCAGTATTTT

V: TRBV19
size: few
D: TRBD1
J: TRBJ2-4
CDR3: CASSITRDRGRQGDPKNIQYF
DNA: TGTGCCAGTAGTATCACCCGGGACAGGGGCAGGCAAGGGGACCCCAAAAACATTCAGTACTTC

V: TRBV27
size: -
D: -
J: TRBJ1-2
CDR3: CASSLSPRAELYGYTF
DNA: TGTGCCAGCAGTTTATCCCCTAGGGCGGAACTCTATGGCTACACCTTC

V: TRBV6-1
size: -
D: TRBD1
J: TRBJ1-5
CDR3: CASSDRTGVSNQPQHF
DNA: TGTGCCAGCAGTGACCGCACAGGGGTAAGCAATCAGCCCCAGCATTTT

V: TRBV2
size: -
D: TRBD1
J: TRBJ1-4
CDR3: CASSEAGGGNEKLFF
DNA: TGTGCCAGCAGTGAAGCAGGGGGCGGTAATGAAAAACTGTTTTTT

V: TRBV11-2
size: -
D: -
J: TRBJ2-3
CDR3: CASSWTRTDTQYF
DNA: TGTGCCAGCAGCTGGACACGCACAGATACGCAGTATTTT

V: TRBV7-8
size: -
D: TRBD1
J: TRBJ1-5
CDR3: CASSAVPGQGAMEPQHF
DNA: TGTGCCAGCAGCGCCGTACCGGGACAGGGGGCGATGGAGCCCCAGCATTTT

V: TRBV6-6
size: few
D: -
J: TRBJ1-5
CDR3: CASSQLSSNQPQHF
DNA: TGTGCCAGCAGCCAGTTAAGTAGCAATCAGCCCCAGCATTTT

V: TRBV7-2
size: -
D: -
J: TRBJ2-1
CDR3: CASSLGGSRVNEQFF
DNA: TGTGCCAGCAGTTTGGGAGGTAGCAGGGTCAATGAGCAGTTCTTC

V: TRBV6-5
size: -
D: TRBD2
J: TRBJ2-3
CDR3: CASSRGLAGSDTQYF
DNA: TGTGCCAGCAGTCGAGGACTAGCGGGGTCAGATACGCAGTATTTT

V: TRBV6-6
size: -
D: -
J: TRBJ2-7
CDR3: CASGEGYEQYF
DNA: TGTGCCAGCGGCGAGGGCTACGAGCAGTACTTC

V: TRBV6-6
size: -
D: -
J: TRBJ2-1
CDR3: CASSLPSQGNEQFF
DNA: TGTGCCAGCAGTCTCCCGTCGCAGGGCAATGAGCAGTTCTTC

V: TRBV19
size: -
D: TRBD1
J: TRBJ2-3
CDR3: CASSMTGARTDTQYF
DNA: TGTGCCAGTAGTATGACAGGGGCGAGGACAGATACGCAGTATTTT

V: TRBV19
size: -
D: -
J: TRBJ2-3
CDR3: CASSILGGGTDTQYF
DNA: TGTGCCAGTAGTATCCTAGGGGGAGGCACAGATACGCAGTATTTT

V: TRBV6-1
size: -
D: -
J: TRBJ1-5
CDR3: CASRPINQPQHF
DNA: TGTGCCAGCAGGCCCATCAATCAGCCCCAGCATTTT

V: TRBV5-4
size: few
D: -
J: TRBJ2-1
CDR3: CASRGERSSYNEQFF
DNA: TGTGCCAGCAGGGGGGAGCGGAGCTCCTACAATGAGCAGTTCTTC

V: TRBV11-2
size: -
D: TRBD1
J: TRBJ1-6
CDR3: CASSLNRGQNSPLHF
DNA: TGTGCCAGCAGCTTAAACAGGGGGCAGAATTCACCCCTCCACTTT

V: TRBV19
size: -
D: -
J: TRBJ2-2
CDR3: CASRRQAGELFF
DNA: TGTGCCAGTAGGAGGCAGGCCGGGGAGCTGTTTTTT

V: TRBV30
size: once
D: -
J: TRBJ2-7
CDR3: CAWSPARNREQYF
DNA: TGTGCCTGGAGCCCCGCCCGAAACAGGGAGCAGTACTTC

V: TRBV27
size: -
D: -
J: TRBJ2-5
CDR3: CASSFQYQETQYF
DNA: TGTGCCAGCAGTTTTCAGTACCAAGAGACCCAGTACTTC

V: TRBV14
size: -
D: TRBD1
J: TRBJ2-7
CDR3: CASSQLGTGNYEQYF
DNA: TGTGCCAGCAGCCAATTAGGGACAGGTAACTACGAGCAGTACTTC